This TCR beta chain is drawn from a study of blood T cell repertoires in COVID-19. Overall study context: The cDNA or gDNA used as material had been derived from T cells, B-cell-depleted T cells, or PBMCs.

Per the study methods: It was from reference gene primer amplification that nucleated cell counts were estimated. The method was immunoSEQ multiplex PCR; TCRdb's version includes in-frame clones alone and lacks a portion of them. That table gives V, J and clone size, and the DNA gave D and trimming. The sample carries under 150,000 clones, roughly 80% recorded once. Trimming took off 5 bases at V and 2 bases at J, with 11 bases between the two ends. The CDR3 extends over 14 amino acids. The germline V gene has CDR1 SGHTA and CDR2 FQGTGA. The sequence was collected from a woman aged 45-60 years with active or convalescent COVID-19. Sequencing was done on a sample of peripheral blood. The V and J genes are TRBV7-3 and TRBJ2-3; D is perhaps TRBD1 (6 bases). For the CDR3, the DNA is TGTGCCAGCAGCGCAGACAGGCTCACAGATACGCAGTATTTT. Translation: CASSADRLTDTQYF.